One and the same sample provided the 27 T cell receptor beta chains below, sequenced in a study of T cells in Graves' hyperthyroidism and ophthalmopathy. Amplified regions were TCR beta CDR3 sequences from RNA transcripts. The TCR CDR3 was amplified in a first-round RT-PCR using the HTBI primer set. TCRdb reanalysed the multiplex PCR reads using MiXCR and keeps one entry per CDR3 protein. The table has a few hundred thousand distinct CDR3 sequences, 20% seen once. The specimen was blood. These receptors came from a man younger than 35 with Graves' hyperthyroidism.

This clonotype came up a few times. The V and J genes are TRBV10-3 and TRBJ2-7; TRBD1 might be the D (6 bases). Germline assignment: CDR1 ENHRY and CDR2 SYGVKD. Trimming took 3 bases from V and 0 from J, leaving 9 bases between them. This CDR3 comprises 14 residues. The CDR3 spells CAISEGGTSYEQYF. CDR3 sequence (DNA): TGTGCCATCAGTGAAGGGGGAACCTCCTACGAGCAGTACTTC.

This clonotype was counted at least ten times. The genes are TRBV11-2 and TRBJ1-1; 9 nucleotides agree with TRBD1. J was trimmed by 11 bases and V by 0 bases; bases with no gene match: 1. In germline, CDR1 is SGHAT, CDR2 FQNNGV. The CDR3 extends over 12 amino acids. Written as DNA, the CDR3 is TGTGCCAGCAGCTTAGATGGGACAGGGGCTTTCTTT. Translating gives CASSLDGTGAFF. The entire variable domain, with the rest obtained from reference TRBV11-2 and TRBJ1-1, is as follows: EAGVAQSPRYKIIEKRQSVAFWCNPISGHATLYWYQQILGQGPKLLIQFQNNGVVDDSQLPKDRFSAERLKGVDSTLKIQPAKLEDSAVYLCASSLDGTGAFFGQGTRLTVV.

This clonotype was counted only a few times. J is TRBJ1-2 and V is TRBV10-3, with 7 positions matching TRBD1. Germline trimming cut 8 bases from V and 4 bases from J; bases unmatched to any gene: 7. This CDR3 is built from 13 residues. The germline gives CDR1 ENHRY, CDR2 SYGVKD. The CDR3 loop reads CAIQGGVFYGYTF. The CDR3, as DNA: TGTGCCATCCAGGGGGGAGTTTTCTATGGCTACACCTTC.

This clonotype came up many times. V gene TRBV20-1 combines with J gene TRBJ2-7; D is possibly TRBD1 (6 bases). Germline V CDR1 and CDR2: DFQATT, SNEGSKA (reference sequence). The V end lost 0 bases, the J end lost 3 bases, and 15 bases lay between the germline ends. This CDR3 spans 15 amino acids. The CDR3 loop is CSARDQDSLSYEQYF. In DNA, the CDR3 is TGCAGTGCTAGAGACCAGGACAGTTTGAGCTACGAGCAGTACTTC.

This clonotype appeared many times. The chain has TRBV6-2 or TRBV6-3 and TRBJ2-7, with 10 bases that match TRBD1. CDR3 length: 14 residues. Germline V gene lookup returns CDR1 MNHEY and CDR2 SVGEGT. Trimming at V came to 10 bases and at J to 2 bases, leaving 8 bases not matched to a gene. CDR3 coding DNA: TGTGCCACCATGGACAGGGGGTCCGCCTACGAGCAGTACTTC. Amino acids: CATMDRGSAYEQYF.

The table lists this clonotype with many counts. The J gene is TRBJ1-5, the V gene TRBV19; 7 bases agree with TRBD1. With V trimmed by 6 bases and J by 3 bases, 8 bases remained unmatched. CDR1 is LNHDA and CDR2 is SQIVND in the germline V gene (reference sequence). This CDR3 is built from 15 residues. DNA of the CDR3: TGTGCCAGTAGCCCGACAGGGAACTACAATCAGCCCCAGCATTTT. It translates to CASSPTGNYNQPQHF.

This clonotype occurred many times. The CDR3 coding sequence is TGCGCCAGCAGCATTATTACCGGGACAGGGGTATACACTGAAGCTTTCTTT. It codes for CASSIITGTGVYTEAFF. This chain links TRBV5-1 with TRBJ1-1, with 10 bases that match TRBD1. The CDR3 length is 17 residues. V dropped 4 bases and J dropped 3; count of bases not matched to a gene: 12. Germline V gives CDR1 SGHRS, CDR2 YFSETQ.

Points on this clonotype: Since a much larger clone is just one base distant, this may be a read error. The CDR3 does not close with the conserved phenylalanine or tryptophan, likely indicating a read error. The chain uses TRBV5-1 and TRBJ1-1; D gene unclear. Germline V CDR1 and CDR2: SGHRS, YFSETQ. This CDR3 contains 13 residues. Trimming left V 5 bases short and J 6 bases short, with 14 bases between. The CDR3 region has the DNA TGCGCCAGCAGAACCCTTTGGGAGGCTGAAGCTTTCTTG. Its translation: CASRTLWEAEAFL.

The rearrangement joins TRBV6-1 to TRBJ1-2; weak D call: TRBD1 (6 bases). CDR1 and CDR2 (germline): MNHNS, SASEGT. The V and J ends lost 7 bases and 6 bases respectively, with 24 bases between them. This CDR3 region has 16 residues. The CDR3 DNA reads TGTGCCAGCACATTAAGTGGGACACAGCTCCGCGATGGCTACACCTTC. It encodes CASTLSGTQLRDGYTF.

With respect to this clonotype: A read error is likely, as this CDR3 ends without the conserved phenylalanine or tryptophan. This chain uses TRBV18 with TRBJ2-7; D not certain. V lost 3 bases and J 2 bases, leaving 14 bases between the germline ends. The CDR3 covers 15 residues. The germline CDR1 and CDR2 sequences are KGHSH and LQKENI. DNA of the CDR3: TGTGCCAGCTCACCCCTCGGACGGACCACCTACGAGCAGTACTAC. Its protein product is CASSPLGRTTYEQYY.

This clonotype came up a few times. A much larger clone sits a single nucleotide away, making a read error possible. This rearrangement joins TRBV7-8 to TRBJ2-7; weak D call: TRBD2 (5 bases). The CDR3 consists of 15 residues. The germline V gene has CDR1 SGHVS and CDR2 FQNEAQ. The V gene lost 5 bases and the J gene lost 2 bases, with 16 bases spanning the gap. Written as DNA, the CDR3 is TGTGCCAGCAGCCCGGCGCGGGCGCGGACCTACGAGCAGTACGTC. This sequence encodes CASSPARARTYEQYV.

The chain carries TRBV5-6 and TRBJ1-2; D gene uncertain. Looked up from germline, CDR1 is SGHDT and CDR2 is YYEEEE. The CDR3 runs to 14 residues. Trimming took 0 bases from V and 2 from J, leaving 8 bases between them. CDR3 sequence: CASSLAVQNYGYTF. CDR3 coding DNA: TGTGCCAGCAGCTTGGCCGTACAGAACTATGGCTACACCTTC.

This clonotype was counted only a few times. This chain connects TRBV5-4 to TRBJ2-5, with a possible D match to TRBD2 (7 bases). V lost 3 bases to trimming and J lost 1 base, with 19 bases between them. The germline V gene has CDR1 SGHNT and CDR2 YYREEE (reference sequence). CDR3 length: 17 residues. The CDR3 here is CASSSTQGRAGQETQYF. CDR3 sequence (DNA): TGTGCCAGCAGCTCTACTCAGGGGAGGGCTGGCCAAGAGACCCAGTACTTC.

This clonotype was found many times. The chain carries TRBV29-1 and TRBJ1-2; D is unresolved. V lost 3 bases and J 4 bases, leaving 12 bases between the germline ends. This CDR3 has 13 amino acids. Germline CDR1 is SQVTM and CDR2 is ANQGSEA. DNA for the CDR3: TGCAGCGTTGACGCCGGATTCCTCTATGGCTACACCTTC. It codes for CSVDAGFLYGYTF.

This clonotype turned up a few times. The V call is TRBV29-1, the J call TRBJ2-3, with 9 bases identical to TRBD2. After removal of 5 bases from V and 0 bases from J, the junction contained 6 bases not matched to a gene. CDR1 and CDR2 from the germline V gene are SQVTM and ANQGSEA. The CDR3 is made up of 15 amino acids. The CDR3 sequence is CSVQRAGGSTDTQYF. The DNA for the CDR3 is TGCAGCGTTCAAAGGGCGGGGGGGAGCACAGATACGCAGTATTTT.

As concerns this clonotype: Just one base apart from a much larger clone, this may be a read error. This chain uses TRBV2 with TRBJ1-1; D is perhaps TRBD1 (6 bases). From germline, CDR1 is SNHLY and CDR2 FYNNEI. This CDR3 region has 13 residues. The DNA of the CDR3 is TGTCCCAGCAGAGGCAGGGGAGAAACTGAAGCTTTCTTT. The encoded protein is CPSRGRGETEAFF.

This clonotype was seen at least ten times. The chain has TRBV20-1 and TRBJ2-7; the D gene is possibly TRBD2 (6 bases). The CDR3 is 14 residues long. Trimming stripped 5 bases from V and 0 bases from J, with 14 bases between. Germline V lookup: CDR1 DFQATT, CDR2 SNEGSKA (reference sequence). Written as DNA, the CDR3 is TGCAGTGCTGATCCGGGACTGAGCTCCTACGAGCAGTACTTC. It encodes CSADPGLSSYEQYF.

This chain uses TRBV18 with TRBJ2-7; D possibly corresponds to TRBD2 (5 bases). Germline V gene data show CDR1 as KGHSH and CDR2 as LQKENI. V was trimmed by 3 bases and J by 2 bases, leaving 14 bases between them. The CDR3 is made up of 15 amino acids. In DNA form, the CDR3 reads TGTGCCAGCTCACCCGAGGGTAGGGATCCCTACGAGCAGTACTTC. Amino acid sequence: CASSPEGRDPYEQYF.

This clonotype was seen repeatedly, ten times or more. The chain has TRBV6-1 and TRBJ2-5; D remains unclear. This CDR3 has 11 residues. The V end lost 2 bases, the J end lost 7 bases, and 5 bases lay between the germline ends. Germline V gives CDR1 MNHNS, CDR2 SASEGT. The CDR3 reads CASSERWTQYF. The CDR3 bases are TGTGCCAGCAGTGAAAGGTGGACCCAGTACTTC.

The chain combines TRBV30 with TRBJ2-5, with D uncertain. The V end was cut by 1 base, the J end by 5 bases, with 11 bases between. CDR1 GTSNPN and CDR2 SVGIG come from the germline V gene (reference sequence). This CDR3 comprises 13 residues. The CDR3 DNA reads TGTGCCTGGAGTGGGATATCTGGGGAGACCCAGTACTTC. This codes for CAWSGISGETQYF.

The sample holds many counts of this clonotype. This chain uses TRBV2 with TRBJ2-5; D is perhaps TRBD2 (6 bases). V lost 5 bases and J 7 bases, leaving 14 bases between the germline ends. The CDR3 loop spans 13 amino acids. CDR1 is SNHLY, CDR2 FYNNEI, per germline. CDR3 coding DNA: TGTGCCAGCAGTCCTTCCGGGGGTCGGACCCAGTACTTC. It is translated as CASSPSGGRTQYF.

This clonotype was picked up many times. The V and J genes are TRBV19 and TRBJ2-3; no reliable D call. Germline CDR1 reads LNHDA; CDR2 reads SQIVND (reference sequence). The CDR3 consists of 14 residues. The V end was cut by 8 bases, the J end by 4 bases, with 16 bases between. The CDR3 loop reads CASRPWGFADTQYF. CDR3 bases: TGTGCCAGTCGCCCGTGGGGTTTCGCAGATACGCAGTATTTT.

This clonotype was counted many times. This sequence joins TRBV27 and TRBJ2-7, with 13 bases aligning to TRBD2. Germline CDR1 is MNHEY and CDR2 is SMNVEV (reference sequence). The CDR3 contains 19 residues. V was pared by 4 bases and J by 7 bases, with 19 bases of the junction left unmatched. The CDR3 coding sequence is TGTGCCAGCAGTTCCACCGGGACTAGCGGGATCAAGGGTTTCGGGGAGCAGTACTTC. It is translated as CASSSTGTSGIKGFGEQYF.

This clonotype was observed many times. The genes are TRBV2 and TRBJ2-2, with D uncertain. Per the germline V gene, CDR1 is SNHLY and CDR2 is FYNNEI. This CDR3 has 14 amino acids. V shed 7 bases and J shed 0 bases, with 9 bases lying between them. The CDR3 here is CASTNRPNTGELFF. The DNA for the CDR3 is TGTGCCAGCACGAACAGACCGAACACCGGGGAGCTGTTTTTT.

This clonotype was detected many times. The chain joins TRBV12-3 or TRBV12-4 to TRBJ1-5; D not certain. V was trimmed by 7 bases and J by 3 bases, leaving 10 bases between them. The CDR3 length is 13 residues. CDR3 loop: CASKLSTNQPQHF. For the CDR3, the DNA is TGTGCCAGCAAACTCTCCACCAATCAGCCCCAGCATTTT.

This clonotype has a count of ten or more. The chain is built from TRBV29-1 and TRBJ1-1; 7 bases fit TRBD1. This CDR3 is built from 14 residues. Germline CDR1 is SQVTM and CDR2 is ANQGSEA. J gave up 4 bases and V 6 bases, and 11 bases lay outside the gene matches. The CDR3 region is CSVPPGGIVTEAFF. The CDR3, as DNA: TGCAGCGTCCCCCCAGGGGGAATTGTCACTGAAGCTTTCTTT.

This chain joins TRBV6-1 and TRBJ1-2, with unresolved D. CDR3 length: 11 amino acids. Germline CDR1 and CDR2: MNHNS and SASEGT. Trimming cost V 6 bases and J 6 bases, with 8 bases left between them. The CDR3 protein is CASRPRDGYTF. CDR3 sequence (DNA): TGTGCCAGCAGGCCGCGGGATGGCTACACCTTC.